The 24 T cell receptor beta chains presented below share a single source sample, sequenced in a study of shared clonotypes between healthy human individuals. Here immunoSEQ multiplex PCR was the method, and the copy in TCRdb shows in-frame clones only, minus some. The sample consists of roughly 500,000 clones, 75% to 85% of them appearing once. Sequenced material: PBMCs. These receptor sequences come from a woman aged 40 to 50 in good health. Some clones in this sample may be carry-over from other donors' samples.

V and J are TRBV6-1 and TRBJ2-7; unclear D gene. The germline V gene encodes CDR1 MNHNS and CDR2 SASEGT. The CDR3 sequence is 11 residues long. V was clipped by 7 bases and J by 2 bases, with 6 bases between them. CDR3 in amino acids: CASTDTYEQYF. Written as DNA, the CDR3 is TGTGCCAGCACAGACACCTACGAGCAGTACTTC.

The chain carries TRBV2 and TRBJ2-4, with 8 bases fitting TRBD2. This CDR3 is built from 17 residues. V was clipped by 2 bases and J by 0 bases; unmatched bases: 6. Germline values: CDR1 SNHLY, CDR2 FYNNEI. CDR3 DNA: TGTGCCAGCAGTGAAAGGGTGGCGGGGGGAGCCAAAAACATTCAGTACTTC. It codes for CASSERVAGGAKNIQYF.

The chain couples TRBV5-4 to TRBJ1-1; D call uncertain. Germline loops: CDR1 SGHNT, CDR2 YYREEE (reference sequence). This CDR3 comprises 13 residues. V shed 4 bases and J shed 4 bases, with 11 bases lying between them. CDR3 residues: CASSPDMSTEAFF. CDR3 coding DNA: TGTGCCAGCAGCCCGGATATGAGCACTGAAGCTTTCTTT.

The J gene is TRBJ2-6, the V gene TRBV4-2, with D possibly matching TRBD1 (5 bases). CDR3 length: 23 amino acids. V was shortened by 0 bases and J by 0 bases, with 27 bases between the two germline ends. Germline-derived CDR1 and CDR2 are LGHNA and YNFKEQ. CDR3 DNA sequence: TGTGCCAGCAGCCAAGATTTCGCCCCGCGGTTTTGGTCGACAGCCTCTGGGGCCAACGTCCTGACTTTC. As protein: CASSQDFAPRFWSTASGANVLTF.

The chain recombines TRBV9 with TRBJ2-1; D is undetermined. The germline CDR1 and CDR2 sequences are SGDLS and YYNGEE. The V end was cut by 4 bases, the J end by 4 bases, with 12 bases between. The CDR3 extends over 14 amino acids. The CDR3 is CASSPTDGYNEQFF. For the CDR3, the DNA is TGTGCCAGCAGCCCAACGGACGGTTACAATGAGCAGTTCTTC.

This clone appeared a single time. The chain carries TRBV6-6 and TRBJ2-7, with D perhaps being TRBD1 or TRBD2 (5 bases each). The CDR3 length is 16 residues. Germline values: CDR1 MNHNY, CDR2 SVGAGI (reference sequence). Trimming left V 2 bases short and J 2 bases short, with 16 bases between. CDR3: CASSYRTRDPTYEQYF. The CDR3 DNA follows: TGTGCCAGCAGTTACCGCACCAGGGACCCAACCTACGAGCAGTACTTC.

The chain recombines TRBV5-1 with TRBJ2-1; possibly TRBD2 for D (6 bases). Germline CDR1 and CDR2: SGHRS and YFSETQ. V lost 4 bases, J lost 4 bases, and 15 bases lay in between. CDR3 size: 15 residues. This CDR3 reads CASSSPNGLYNEQFF. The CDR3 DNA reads TGCGCCAGCAGCAGCCCTAACGGACTATACAATGAGCAGTTCTTC.

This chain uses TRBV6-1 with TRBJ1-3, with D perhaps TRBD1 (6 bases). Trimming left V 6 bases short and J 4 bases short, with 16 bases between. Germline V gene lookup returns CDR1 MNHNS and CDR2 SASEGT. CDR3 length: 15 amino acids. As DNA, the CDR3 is TGTGCCAGCAGCAAAGGGGGGGTCGGGGGAAACACCATATATTTT. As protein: CASSKGGVGGNTIYF.

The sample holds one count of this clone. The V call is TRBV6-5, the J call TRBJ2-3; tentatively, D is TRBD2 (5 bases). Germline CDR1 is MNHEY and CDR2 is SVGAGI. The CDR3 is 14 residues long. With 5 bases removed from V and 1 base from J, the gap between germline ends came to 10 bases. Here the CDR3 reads CASSPRRGTDTQYF. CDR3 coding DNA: TGTGCCAGCAGTCCACGGCGGGGCACAGATACGCAGTATTTT.

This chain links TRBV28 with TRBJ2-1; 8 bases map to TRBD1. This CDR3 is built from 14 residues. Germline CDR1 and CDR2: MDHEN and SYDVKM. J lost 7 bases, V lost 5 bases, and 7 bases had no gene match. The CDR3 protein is CASSPQGAPNEQFF. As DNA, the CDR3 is TGTGCCAGCAGTCCCCAGGGGGCTCCTAATGAGCAGTTCTTC.

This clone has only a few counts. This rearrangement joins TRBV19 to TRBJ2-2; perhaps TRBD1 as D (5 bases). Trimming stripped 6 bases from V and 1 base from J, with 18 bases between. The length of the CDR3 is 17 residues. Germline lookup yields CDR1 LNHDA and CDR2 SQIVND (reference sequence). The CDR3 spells CASSTLGAAENTGELFF. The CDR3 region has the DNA TGTGCCAGTAGCACCCTAGGGGCAGCCGAGAACACCGGGGAGCTGTTTTTT.

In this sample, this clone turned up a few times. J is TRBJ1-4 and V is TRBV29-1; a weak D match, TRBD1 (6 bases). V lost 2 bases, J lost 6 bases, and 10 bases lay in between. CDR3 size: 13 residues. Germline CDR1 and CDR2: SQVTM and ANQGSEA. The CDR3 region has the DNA TGCAGCGTTGAAAACAGGGCCCATGAAAAACTGTTTTTT. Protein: CSVENRAHEKLFF. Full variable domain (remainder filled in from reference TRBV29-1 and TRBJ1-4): SAVISQKPSRDICQRGTSLTIQCQVDSQVTMMFWYRQQPGQSLTLIATANQGSEATYESGFVIDKFPISRPNLTFSTLTVSNMSPEDSSIYLCSVENRAHEKLFFGSGTQLSVL.

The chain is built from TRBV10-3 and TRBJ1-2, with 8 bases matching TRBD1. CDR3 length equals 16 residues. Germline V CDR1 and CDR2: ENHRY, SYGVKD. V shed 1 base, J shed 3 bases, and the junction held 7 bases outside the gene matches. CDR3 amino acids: CAISEYSGTGDYGYTF. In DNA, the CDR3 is TGTGCCATCAGTGAGTATAGTGGGACAGGAGACTATGGCTACACCTTC.

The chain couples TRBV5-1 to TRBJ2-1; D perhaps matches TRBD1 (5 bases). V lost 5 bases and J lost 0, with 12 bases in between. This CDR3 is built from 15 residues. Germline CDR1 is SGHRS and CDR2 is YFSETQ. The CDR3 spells CASRARVSSYNEQFF. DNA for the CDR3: TGCGCCAGCAGGGCCAGGGTCAGCTCCTACAATGAGCAGTTCTTC.

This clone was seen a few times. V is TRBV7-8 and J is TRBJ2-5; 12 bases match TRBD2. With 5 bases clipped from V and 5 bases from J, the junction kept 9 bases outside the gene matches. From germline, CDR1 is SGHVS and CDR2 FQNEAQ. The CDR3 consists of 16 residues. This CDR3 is CASSPGLAGRGETQYF. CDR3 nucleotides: TGTGCCAGCAGCCCAGGACTAGCGGGAAGAGGGGAGACCCAGTACTTC.

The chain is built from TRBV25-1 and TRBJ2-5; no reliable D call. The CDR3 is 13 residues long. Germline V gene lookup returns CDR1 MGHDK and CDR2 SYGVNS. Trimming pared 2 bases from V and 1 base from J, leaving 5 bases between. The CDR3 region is CASSEHSQETQYF. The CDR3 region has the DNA TGTGCCAGCAGTGAACACTCCCAAGAGACCCAGTACTTC.

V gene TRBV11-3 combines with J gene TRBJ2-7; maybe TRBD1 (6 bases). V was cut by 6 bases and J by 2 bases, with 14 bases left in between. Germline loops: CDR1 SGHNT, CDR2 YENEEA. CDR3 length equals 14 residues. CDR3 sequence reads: CASSKQGETYEQYF. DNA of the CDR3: TGTGCCAGCAGTAAACAGGGAGAAACCTACGAGCAGTACTTC.

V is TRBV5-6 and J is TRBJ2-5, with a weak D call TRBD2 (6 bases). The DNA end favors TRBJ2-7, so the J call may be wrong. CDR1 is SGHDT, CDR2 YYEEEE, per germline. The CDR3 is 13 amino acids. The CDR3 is CASSSGRYYEQYF. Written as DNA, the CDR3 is TGTGCCAGCAGTAGCGGACGCTACTACGAGCAGTACTTC.

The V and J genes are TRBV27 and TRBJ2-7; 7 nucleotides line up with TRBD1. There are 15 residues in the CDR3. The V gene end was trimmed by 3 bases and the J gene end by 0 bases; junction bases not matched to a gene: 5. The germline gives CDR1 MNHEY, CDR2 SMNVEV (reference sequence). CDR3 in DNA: TGTGCCAGCAGTTTCCGGGACAGAACCTCCTACGAGCAGTACTTC. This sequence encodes CASSFRDRTSYEQYF.

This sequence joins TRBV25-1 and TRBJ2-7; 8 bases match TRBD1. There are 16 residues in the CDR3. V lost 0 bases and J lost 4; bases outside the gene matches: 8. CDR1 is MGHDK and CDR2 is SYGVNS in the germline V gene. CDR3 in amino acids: CASSEYGGRGLYEQYF. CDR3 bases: TGTGCCAGCAGTGAATATGGGGGCAGGGGGCTGTACGAGCAGTACTTC.

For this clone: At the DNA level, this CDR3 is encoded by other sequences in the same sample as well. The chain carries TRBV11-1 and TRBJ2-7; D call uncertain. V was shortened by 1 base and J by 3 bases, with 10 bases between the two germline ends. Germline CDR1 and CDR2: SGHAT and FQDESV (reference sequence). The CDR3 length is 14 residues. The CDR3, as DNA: TGTGCCAGCAGCTTAGTGGCAGGATTCTACGAGCAGTACTTC. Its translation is CASSLVAGFYEQYF.

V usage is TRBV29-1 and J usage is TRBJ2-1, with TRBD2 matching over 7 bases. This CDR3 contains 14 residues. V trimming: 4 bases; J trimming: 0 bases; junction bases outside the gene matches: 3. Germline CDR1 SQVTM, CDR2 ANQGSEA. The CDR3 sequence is CSVVGGSSYNEQFF. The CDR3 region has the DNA TGCAGCGTTGTAGGCGGGAGCTCCTACAATGAGCAGTTCTTC.

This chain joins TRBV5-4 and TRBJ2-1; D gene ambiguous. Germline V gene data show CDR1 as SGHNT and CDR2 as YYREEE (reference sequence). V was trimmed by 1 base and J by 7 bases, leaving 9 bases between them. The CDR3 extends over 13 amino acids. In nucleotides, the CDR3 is TGTGCCAGCAGCTTGACTATGAAAAATGAGCAGTTCTTC. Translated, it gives CASSLTMKNEQFF. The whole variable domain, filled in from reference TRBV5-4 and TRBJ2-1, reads ETGVTQSPTHLIKTRGQQVTLRCSSQSGHNTVSWYQQALGQGPQFIFQYYREEENGRGNFPPRFSGLQFPNYSSELNVNALELDDSALYLCASSLTMKNEQFFGPGTRLTVL.

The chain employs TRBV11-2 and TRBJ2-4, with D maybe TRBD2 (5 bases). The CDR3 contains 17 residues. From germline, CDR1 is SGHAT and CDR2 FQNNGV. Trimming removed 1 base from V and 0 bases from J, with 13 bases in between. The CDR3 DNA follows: TGTGCCAGCAGCTTAGCCGGACTTAGCGCAGCCAAAAACATTCAGTACTTC. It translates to CASSLAGLSAAKNIQYF.